The sequence of this T cell receptor (beta chain) was determined in a study of blood T cell repertoires in COVID-19. Study details: Samples came from the United States, Italy and Spain, spanning acute and convalescent COVID-19.

Clones were read by immunoSEQ multiplex PCR, and TCRdb kept only the in-frame ones, dropping some. The data hold tens of thousands of clones, with about 90% observed a single time. Germline CDR1 and CDR2: MNHNS and SASEGT. The ends were cut back, 2 bases at V and 7 bases at J, with 9 bases in the middle. The CDR3 is 13 residues long. Input material: peripheral blood. The chain uses TRBV6-1 and TRBJ2-1; D is uncertain. This sequence was found in a human donor in a cohort sampled during active COVID-19. CDR3 in amino acids: CASSEMSLNEQFF. CDR3 sequence (DNA): TGTGCCAGCAGTGAAATGAGTTTGAATGAGCAGTTCTTC.